A single sample gave rise to the 30 T cell receptor beta chains below, sequenced in a study of blood T cell repertoires in COVID-19. Here immunoSEQ multiplex PCR was the method, and the copy in TCRdb shows in-frame clones only, minus some. Of 150,000 to 200,000 clones in the sample, about nine tenths were seen once. Sequencing was done on a sample of peripheral blood. Receptor source: a woman between 50 and 59 years old with acute or convalescent COVID-19.

This clone was seen a handful of times. The rearrangement links TRBV27 to TRBJ1-2, with 9 nucleotides matching TRBD1. The ends lost 5 bases at V and 4 bases at J; junction bases unmatched: 8. Germline CDR1 and CDR2: MNHEY and SMNVEV (reference sequence). The CDR3 is 15 residues long. Here the CDR3 reads CASSPRDRALYGYTF. CDR3 DNA: TGTGCCAGCAGTCCCCGGGACAGGGCACTCTATGGCTACACCTTC.

This clone was counted a single time. The rearrangement links TRBV4-3 to TRBJ1-4, with D maybe TRBD1 (5 bases). The V end lost 5 bases, the J end lost 2 bases, and 12 bases lay between the germline ends. The CDR3 spans 15 residues. The germline V gene has CDR1 LGHNA and CDR2 YSLEER. In DNA form, the CDR3 reads TGCGCCAGCAGCGCCATGACAGCCACTAATGAAAAACTGTTTTTT. Its translation: CASSAMTATNEKLFF.

The gene calls are TRBV11-3 and TRBJ2-1; 9 bases match TRBD2. The CDR3 contains 15 residues. CDR1 and CDR2 from the germline V gene are SGHNT and YENEEA. The V segment lost 1 base and the J segment 10 bases; nucleotides outside the gene matches: 8. CDR3 DNA sequence: TGTGCCAGCAGCTTAGTTGGCGGGGGGGCAGGGGAGCAGTTCTTC. Translated, it gives CASSLVGGGAGEQFF.

This clone was observed a single time. The genes are TRBV14 and TRBJ2-1; tentative D call: TRBD2 (7 bases). In germline, CDR1 is SGHDN, CDR2 FVKESK. This CDR3 has 15 residues. Deletions cut 4 bases from V and 12 bases from J, with 22 bases between. The chain's CDR3 is CASSPYSGEGGMQFF. Written as DNA, the CDR3 is TGTGCCAGCAGCCCTTACTCGGGGGAGGGGGGGATGCAGTTCTTC. Combining the CDR3 with reference TRBV14 and TRBJ2-1 gives the whole variable domain EAGVTQFPSHSVIEKGQTVTLRCDPISGHDNLYWYRRVMGKEIKFLLHFVKESKQDESGMPNNRFLAERTGGTYSTLKVQPAELEDSGVYFCASSPYSGEGGMQFFGPGTRLTVL.

The chain combines TRBV19 with TRBJ1-2; 7 bases fit TRBD1. The CDR3 spans 15 residues. With V trimmed by 4 bases and J by 0 bases, 5 bases remained unmatched. Germline values: CDR1 LNHDA, CDR2 SQIVND (reference sequence). CDR3: CASSTRQGANYGYTF. DNA for the CDR3: TGTGCCAGTAGTACCCGGCAGGGGGCTAACTATGGCTACACCTTC.

The chain recombines TRBV20-1 with TRBJ1-6, with D possibly TRBD1 on 6 matching bases. Trimming removed 3 bases from V and 14 bases from J, with 17 bases in between. Per the germline V gene, CDR1 is DFQATT and CDR2 is SNEGSKA (reference sequence). The CDR3 consists of 13 residues. CDR3 DNA sequence: TGCAGTGCTAGTTGGGGGCCGCGGGGGGCCCTCCACTTT. Protein sequence: CSASWGPRGALHF.

This chain uses TRBV5-1 with TRBJ2-7; 12 bases are shared with TRBD1. This CDR3 contains 15 residues. The germline gives CDR1 SGHRS, CDR2 YFSETQ. V gave up 7 bases and J gave up 2 bases; unmatched junction bases: 7. Written as DNA, the CDR3 is TGCGCCAGCGGACCGGGGACAGGGGGCCCCTACGAGCAGTACTTC. Its protein is CASGPGTGGPYEQYF.

The rearrangement uses TRBV30 and TRBJ1-2; 12 bases match TRBD1. In germline, CDR1 is GTSNPN, CDR2 SVGIG (reference sequence). The CDR3 covers 13 residues. The CDR3 is CVNQGQGAGGYTF. The CDR3 nucleotides are TGTGTAAACCAGGGACAGGGGGCTGGTGGCTACACCTTC.

The gene calls are TRBV4-1 and TRBJ2-5; D not certain. The ends were cut back, 1 base at V and 3 bases at J, with 12 bases in the middle. Germline-derived CDR1 and CDR2 are MGHRA and YSYEKL. The CDR3 is 15 residues long. The CDR3 spells CASSQVSVREETQYF. Written as DNA, the CDR3 is TGCGCCAGCAGCCAAGTATCGGTGCGAGAAGAGACCCAGTACTTC.

The chain couples TRBV27 to TRBJ2-6, with 7 bases matching TRBD1. The CDR3 is 17 residues long. CDR1 is MNHEY, CDR2 SMNVEV, per germline (reference sequence). Trimming at V came to 5 bases and at J to 0 bases, leaving 7 bases not matched to a gene. CDR3 protein: CASSHRGRDSGANVLTF. The CDR3 DNA follows: TGTGCCAGCAGTCACAGGGGCCGTGACTCTGGGGCCAACGTCCTGACTTTC. Drawing the rest from reference TRBV27 and TRBJ2-6, the complete variable domain is EAQVTQNPRYLITVTGKKLTVTCSQNMNHEYMSWYRQDPGLGLRQIYYSMNVEVTDKGDVPEGYKVSRKEKRNFPLILESPSPNQTSLYFCASSHRGRDSGANVLTFGAGSRLTVL.

There are a few counts of this clone. The chain has TRBV3-1 (or the pseudogene TRBV3-2) and TRBJ1-1; D gene unclear. CDR1 and CDR2 (germline): LGHDT, YNNKEL (reference sequence). V was clipped by 1 base and J by 5 bases, with 5 bases between them. The CDR3 runs 12 residues. In nucleotides, the CDR3 is TGTGCCAGCAGCCAAGTCCAGACTGAAGCTTTCTTT. As protein: CASSQVQTEAFF.

V usage is TRBV7-2 and J usage is TRBJ2-5; D is possibly TRBD1 (6 bases). The germline V and J ends were trimmed by 5 bases and 5 bases, with 15 bases remaining between them. CDR1 is SGHTA and CDR2 is FQGNSA in the germline V gene. This CDR3 contains 14 residues. The CDR3 sequence: CASSQGHASETQYF. The CDR3 nucleotides are TGTGCCAGCAGCCAGGGGCACGCCTCGGAGACCCAGTACTTC.

This chain connects TRBV19 to TRBJ1-2; the D gene is possibly TRBD1 (5 bases). V lost 4 bases to trimming and J lost 4 bases, with 13 bases between them. Per germline, CDR1 LNHDA and CDR2 SQIVND (reference sequence). The CDR3 is made up of 14 amino acids. CDR3 DNA: TGTGCCAGTAGTAGGCTCTCGACAGTCTATGGCTACACCTTC. Translating it yields CASSRLSTVYGYTF.

V gene TRBV29-1 combines with J gene TRBJ1-3; 7 positions match TRBD1. CDR1 and CDR2 from the germline V gene are SQVTM and ANQGSEA. V trimming: 7 bases; J trimming: 0 bases; junction bases outside the gene matches: 6. The CDR3 is 14 residues long. In nucleotides, the CDR3 is TGCAGCGCAAGGACAGGAAACTCTGGAAACACCATATATTTT. Its protein is CSARTGNSGNTIYF.

The chain employs TRBV30 and TRBJ2-7, with 14 bases matching TRBD2. Germline CDR1 is GTSNPN and CDR2 is SVGIG (reference sequence). CDR3 length equals 17 residues. With V trimmed by 4 bases and J by 2 bases, 10 bases remained unmatched. The CDR3 bases are TGTGCCTGGAAGAAAGGGACTAGCGGGAGTGTACCCTACGAGCAGTACTTC. It is translated as CAWKKGTSGSVPYEQYF.

The genes are TRBV7-9 and TRBJ2-7; maybe TRBD2 (5 bases). This CDR3 spans 13 amino acids. Trimming took 5 bases from V and 2 from J, leaving 10 bases between them. Germline V gives CDR1 SEHNR, CDR2 FQNEAQ (reference sequence). CDR3 DNA sequence: TGTGCCAGCAGCCCAACCGGGACCTACGAGCAGTACTTC. Its protein product is CASSPTGTYEQYF.

The CDR3 coding sequence is TGTGCCAGCAGCAAAGTAGGACAGGGACCCCTCAACACTGAAGCTTTCTTT. Translated: CASSKVGQGPLNTEAFF. This chain joins TRBV21-1 and TRBJ1-1; whether TRBD1, the table's D call, matches the DNA was not checked. TRBV21-1 is annotated as a pseudogene. The CDR3 length is 17 residues.

This CDR3 is CASSPLAGVSYEQYF. The CDR3, as DNA: TGTGCCAGCTCACCATTAGCCGGGGTTTCCTACGAGCAGTACTTC. The V gene is TRBV18, the J gene TRBJ2-7, with a possible D match to TRBD2 (5 bases). CDR1 is KGHSH, CDR2 LQKENI, per germline. The CDR3 consists of 15 residues. Trimming cost V 2 bases and J 1 base, with 12 bases left between them.

The chain joins TRBV7-2 to TRBJ1-1; a possible D gene is TRBD1 (5 bases). The CDR3 sequence is 15 residues long. The germline V gene encodes CDR1 SGHTA and CDR2 FQGNSA. The germline V and J ends were trimmed by 7 bases and 6 bases, with 21 bases remaining between them. In DNA form, the CDR3 reads TGTGCCAGCACCCGGGGGGTCCGGGGGTTGTCTGAAGCTTTCTTT. Its protein is CASTRGVRGLSEAFF.

The gene calls are TRBV30 and TRBJ1-1; TRBD1 is a possible D gene (5 bases). V lost 1 base and J lost 3, with 12 bases in between. The CDR3 spans 14 residues. Germline V gives CDR1 GTSNPN, CDR2 SVGIG (reference sequence). The CDR3 spells CAWSALGGDTEAFF. The CDR3 region has the DNA TGTGCCTGGAGTGCCCTCGGGGGGGACACTGAAGCTTTCTTT.

This clone was picked up one time. The chain recombines TRBV3-1 (or the pseudogene TRBV3-2) with TRBJ1-2; D is undetermined. The V gene lost 0 bases and the J gene lost 8 bases, with 7 bases spanning the gap. Germline V gives CDR1 LGHDT, CDR2 YNNKEL (reference sequence). This CDR3 has 12 residues. The CDR3, as DNA: TGTGCCAGCAGCCAAGACAGGCGCGGCTACACCTTC. Protein product: CASSQDRRGYTF.

This clone was found once. The chain employs TRBV11-3 and TRBJ1-1; 7 bases line up with TRBD1. V shed 7 bases, J shed 3 bases, and the junction held 8 bases outside the gene matches. This CDR3 is 14 amino acids long. CDR1 SGHNT and CDR2 YENEEA come from the germline V gene. The CDR3 DNA is TGTGCCAGCAAGGTCCCAGGGGGGTACACTGAAGCTTTCTTT. This translates into CASKVPGGYTEAFF. The full variable domain, completed using reference TRBV11-3 and TRBJ1-1, is EAGVVQSPRYKIIEKKQPVAFWCNPISGHNTLYWYLQNLGQGPELLIRYENEEAVDDSQLPKDRFSAERLKGVDSTLKIQPAELGDSAVYLCASKVPGGYTEAFFGQGTRLTVV.

This chain connects TRBV9 to TRBJ2-7; 10 bases match TRBD2. Trimming removed 1 base from V and 3 bases from J; junction bases left unmatched: 4. The CDR3 covers 15 residues. Germline values: CDR1 SGDLS, CDR2 YYNGEE. The CDR3 sequence: CASSVLAGDFYEQYF. In DNA, the CDR3 is TGTGCCAGCAGCGTACTAGCGGGGGACTTCTACGAGCAGTACTTC.

The chain links TRBV19 to TRBJ1-2, with TRBD1 identical over 7 bases. The CDR3 consists of 13 residues. From germline, CDR1 is LNHDA and CDR2 SQIVND (reference sequence). Trimming cost V 6 bases and J 2 bases; bases outside gene matches: 3. The CDR3 nucleotides read TGTGCCAGTAGCCTGACAGGGAACTATGGCTACACCTTC. It translates to CASSLTGNYGYTF.

The rearrangement links TRBV19 to TRBJ1-5, with D perhaps matching TRBD1 (6 bases). This CDR3 is built from 14 residues. Germline V gene sequence: CDR1 LNHDA, CDR2 SQIVND (reference sequence). V lost 5 bases and J lost 5, with 13 bases in between. In nucleotides, the CDR3 is TGTGCCAGTAGTGGGTCACAGGGTCATCAGCCCCAGCATTTT. This codes for CASSGSQGHQPQHF.

The J gene is TRBJ2-3, the V gene TRBV18; a weak D match, TRBD2 (5 bases). Germline V gene sequence: CDR1 KGHSH, CDR2 LQKENI. Trimming shortened V by 1 base and J by 4 bases, and 12 bases separated the two germline ends. The CDR3 is 15 residues long. This chain's CDR3 is CASSPLSAGPDTQYF. The CDR3 DNA reads as TGTGCCAGCTCACCACTTTCTGCGGGCCCAGATACGCAGTATTTT. Together with reference TRBV18 and TRBJ2-3, the CDR3 gives the full variable domain: NAGVMQNPRHLVRRRGQEARLRCSPMKGHSHVYWYRQLPEEGLKFMVYLQKENIIDESGMPKERFSAEFPKEGPSILRIQQVVRGDSAAYFCASSPLSAGPDTQYFGPGTRLTVL.

CDR3 loop: CASSTQGGSEKLFF. The DNA for the CDR3 is TGTGCCAGCAGCACCCAGGGGGGAAGTGAAAAACTGTTTTTT. The chain employs TRBV5-4 and TRBJ1-4; 7 nucleotides align to TRBD1. V shed 4 bases and J 7 bases; nucleotides not matched to a gene: 7. The CDR3 consists of 14 residues. Germline CDR1 is SGHNT and CDR2 is YYREEE (reference sequence).

This clone appeared a few times. The chain carries TRBV19 and TRBJ2-2; TRBD2 is a possible D gene (6 bases). This CDR3 is 15 amino acids long. With 7 bases removed from V and 2 bases from J, the gap between germline ends came to 14 bases. Per the germline V gene, CDR1 is LNHDA and CDR2 is SQIVND (reference sequence). The CDR3 nucleotides are TGTGCCAGTATTAATAGCGGAGTTAACACCGGGGAGCTGTTTTTT. Amino acid sequence: CASINSGVNTGELFF.

The chain couples TRBV5-4 to TRBJ1-4; TRBD1 matches 7 bases. This CDR3 has 19 amino acids. The V gene's germline CDR1 is SGHNT and CDR2 YYREEE (reference sequence). V lost 4 bases to trimming and J lost 6 bases; unmatched junction nucleotides: 21. The CDR3 loop reads CASSDGQAGRRSLDEKLFF. The CDR3 nucleotides are TGTGCCAGCAGCGACGGACAGGCTGGCCGGAGGTCACTAGATGAAAAACTGTTTTTT.

This clone was detected a few times. The CDR3 region has the DNA TGTGCCAGCAGATCAGGGGGTTGGCTAGCGGGAGAGAGCACAGATACGCAGTATTTT. Encoded protein: CASRSGGWLAGESTDTQYF. The chain uses TRBV2 and TRBJ2-3, with TRBD2 identical over 10 bases. The CDR3 is made up of 19 amino acids. Germline assignment: CDR1 SNHLY and CDR2 FYNNEI. V was pared by 6 bases and J by 0 bases, with 15 bases of the junction left unmatched.